This T cell receptor beta chain is drawn from a study of cytomegalovirus exposure and HLA in healthy donors. The PCR made use of 60 Vbeta and 13 Jbeta primers. Clones were sequenced by immunoSEQ multiplex PCR, and TCRdb holds only the in-frame ones, with some missing. The sample has more than 95,000 clones; approximately 80% are singletons. Study-wide findings and caveats: An observed cluster of highly shared sequence variants was recorded as a likely sequencing artifact.

Concerning this clone itself: No antigen is known for it.

The CDR3 spans 15 residues. The V gene end was trimmed by 1 base and the J gene end by 4 bases; junction bases not matched to a gene: 6. Germline V gene data show CDR1 as MGHRA and CDR2 as YSYEKL. The receptor comes from a middle-aged woman in good health and CMV-seropositive. The genes are TRBV4-1 and TRBJ1-1; 7 bases fit TRBD1. Sequenced material: PBMCs. CDR3 amino acids: CASSQVGPGGTEAFF. DNA of the CDR3: TGCGCCAGCAGCCAAGTTGGCCCAGGGGGCACTGAAGCTTTCTTT.